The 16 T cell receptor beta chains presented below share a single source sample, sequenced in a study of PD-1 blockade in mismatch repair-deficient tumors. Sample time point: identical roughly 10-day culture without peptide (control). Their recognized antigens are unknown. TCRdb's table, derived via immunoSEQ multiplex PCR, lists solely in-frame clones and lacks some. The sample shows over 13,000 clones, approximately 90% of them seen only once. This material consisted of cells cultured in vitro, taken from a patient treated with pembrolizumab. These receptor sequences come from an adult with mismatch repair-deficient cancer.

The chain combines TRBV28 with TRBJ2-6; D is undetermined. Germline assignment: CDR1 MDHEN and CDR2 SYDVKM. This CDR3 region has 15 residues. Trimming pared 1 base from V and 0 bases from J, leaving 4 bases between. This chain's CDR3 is CASSLYVSGANVLTF. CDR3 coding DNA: TGTGCCAGCAGTTTATACGTCTCTGGGGCCAACGTCCTGACTTTC.

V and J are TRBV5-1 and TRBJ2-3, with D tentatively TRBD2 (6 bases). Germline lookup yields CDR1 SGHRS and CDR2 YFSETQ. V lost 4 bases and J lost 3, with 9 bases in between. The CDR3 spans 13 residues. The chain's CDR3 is CASSPEGTDTQYF. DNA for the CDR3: TGCGCCAGCAGCCCGGAGGGGACAGATACGCAGTATTTT.

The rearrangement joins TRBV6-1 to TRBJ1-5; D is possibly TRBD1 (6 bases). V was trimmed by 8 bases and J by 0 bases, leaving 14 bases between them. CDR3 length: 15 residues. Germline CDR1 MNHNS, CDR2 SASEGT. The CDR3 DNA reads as TGTGCCAGCTTGACAGGTCCGTATAGCAATCAGCCCCAGCATTTT. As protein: CASLTGPYSNQPQHF.

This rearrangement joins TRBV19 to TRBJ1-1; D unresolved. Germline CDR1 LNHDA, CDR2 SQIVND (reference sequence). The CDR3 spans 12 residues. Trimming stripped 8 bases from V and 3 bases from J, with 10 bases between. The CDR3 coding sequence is TGTGCCAGTGGCCACTACTACACTGAAGCTTTCTTT. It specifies CASGHYYTEAFF.

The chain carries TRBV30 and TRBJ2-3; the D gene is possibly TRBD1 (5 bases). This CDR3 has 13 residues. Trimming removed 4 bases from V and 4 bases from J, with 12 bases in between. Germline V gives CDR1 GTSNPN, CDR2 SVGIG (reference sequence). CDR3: CAWTQGRADTQYF. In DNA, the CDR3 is TGTGCCTGGACTCAGGGCAGGGCAGATACGCAGTATTTT. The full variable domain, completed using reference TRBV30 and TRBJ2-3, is SQTIHQWPATLVQPVGSPLSLECTVEGTSNPNLYWYRQAAGRGLQLLFYSVGIGQISSEVPQNLSASRPQDRQFILSSKKLLLSDSGFYLCAWTQGRADTQYFGPGTRLTVL.

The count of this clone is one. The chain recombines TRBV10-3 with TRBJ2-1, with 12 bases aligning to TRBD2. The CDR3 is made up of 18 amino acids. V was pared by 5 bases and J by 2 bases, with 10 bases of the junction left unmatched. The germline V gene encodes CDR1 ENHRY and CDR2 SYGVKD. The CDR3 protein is CAISPIPSGREAYNEQFF. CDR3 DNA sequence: TGTGCCATCAGTCCTATTCCTAGCGGGAGGGAAGCCTACAATGAGCAGTTCTTC.

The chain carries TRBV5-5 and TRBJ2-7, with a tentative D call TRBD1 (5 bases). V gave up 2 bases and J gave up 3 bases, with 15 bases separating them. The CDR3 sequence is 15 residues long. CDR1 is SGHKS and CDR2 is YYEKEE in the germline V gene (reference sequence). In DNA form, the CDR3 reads TGTGCCAGCAGCTTCGACAGTCCTCGTCTCTACGAGCAGTACTTC. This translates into CASSFDSPRLYEQYF.

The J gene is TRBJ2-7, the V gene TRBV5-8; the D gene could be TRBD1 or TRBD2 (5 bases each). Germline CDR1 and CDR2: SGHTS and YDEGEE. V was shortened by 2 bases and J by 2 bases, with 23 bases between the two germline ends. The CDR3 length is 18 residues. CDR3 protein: CASSFGVIPGPRTYEQYF. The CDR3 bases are TGTGCCAGCAGCTTTGGGGTTATACCGGGACCACGGACCTACGAGCAGTACTTC.

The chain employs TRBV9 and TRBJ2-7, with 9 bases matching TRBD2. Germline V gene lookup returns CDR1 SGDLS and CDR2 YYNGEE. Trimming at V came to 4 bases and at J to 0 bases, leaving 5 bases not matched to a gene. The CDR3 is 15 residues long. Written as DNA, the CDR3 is TGTGCCAGCAGCTCCGGACTAGCGAACTCCTACGAGCAGTACTTC. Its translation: CASSSGLANSYEQYF.

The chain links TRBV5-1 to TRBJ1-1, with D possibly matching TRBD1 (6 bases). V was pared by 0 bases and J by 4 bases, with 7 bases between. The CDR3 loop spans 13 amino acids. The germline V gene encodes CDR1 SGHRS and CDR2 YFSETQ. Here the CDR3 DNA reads TGCGCCAGCAGCTTGGGAGGGGGCACTGAAGCTTTCTTT. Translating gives CASSLGGGTEAFF.

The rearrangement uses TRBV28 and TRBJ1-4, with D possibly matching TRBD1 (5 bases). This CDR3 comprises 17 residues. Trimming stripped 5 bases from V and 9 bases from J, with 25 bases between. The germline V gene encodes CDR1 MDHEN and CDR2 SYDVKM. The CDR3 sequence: CASSLYTRGTGAKKLFF. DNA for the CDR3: TGTGCCAGCAGTCTATATACCCGCGGGACTGGGGCTAAAAAACTGTTTTTT.

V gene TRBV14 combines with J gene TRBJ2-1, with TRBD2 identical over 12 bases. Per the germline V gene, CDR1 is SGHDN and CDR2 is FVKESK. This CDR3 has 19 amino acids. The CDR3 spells CAAAGGLAGFSTFYNEQFF. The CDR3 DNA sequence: TGTGCAGCAGCCGGAGGACTAGCGGGATTCTCGACATTCTACAATGAGCAGTTCTTC. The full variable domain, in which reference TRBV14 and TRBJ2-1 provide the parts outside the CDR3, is EAGVTQFPSHSVIEKGQTVTLRCDPISGHDNLYWYRRVMGKEIKFLLHFVKESKQDESGMPNNRFLAERTGGTYSTLKVQPAELEDSGVYFCAAAGGLAGFSTFYNEQFFGPGTRLTVL.

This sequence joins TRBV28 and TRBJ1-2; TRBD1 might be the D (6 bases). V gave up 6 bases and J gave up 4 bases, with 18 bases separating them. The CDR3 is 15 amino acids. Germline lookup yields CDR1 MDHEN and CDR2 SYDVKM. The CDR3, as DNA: TGTGCCAGCAGGAGGGCGCAACAGGGTGGCTATGGCTACACCTTC. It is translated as CASRRAQQGGYGYTF.

This CDR3 reads CASSPDSSSSYNEQFF. As DNA, the CDR3 is TGCGCCAGCAGCCCGGACTCCTCTAGCTCCTACAATGAGCAGTTCTTC. This chain connects TRBV5-1 to TRBJ2-1; perhaps TRBD2 as D (5 bases). CDR3 length: 16 residues. V was cut by 4 bases and J by 0 bases, with 14 bases left in between. Per the germline V gene, CDR1 is SGHRS and CDR2 is YFSETQ. Full variable domain (rest looked up from reference TRBV5-1 and TRBJ2-1): KAGVTQTPRYLIKTRGQQVTLSCSPISGHRSVSWYQQTPGQGLQFLFEYFSETQRNKGNFPGRFSGRQFSNSRSEMNVSTLELGDSALYLCASSPDSSSSYNEQFFGPGTRLTVL.

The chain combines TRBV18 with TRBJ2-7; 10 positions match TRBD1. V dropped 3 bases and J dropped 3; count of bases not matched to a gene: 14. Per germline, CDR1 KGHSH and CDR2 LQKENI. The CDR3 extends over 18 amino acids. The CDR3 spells CASSPRQGASVRFYEQYF. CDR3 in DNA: TGTGCCAGCTCACCCAGACAGGGGGCATCAGTGAGGTTCTACGAGCAGTACTTC.

The chain's CDR3 is CATRSPTGAYTGELFF. The CDR3 DNA is TGTGCCACCCGATCCCCCACAGGGGCGTACACCGGGGAGCTGTTTTTT. The chain joins TRBV19 to TRBJ2-2; 7 bases are shared with TRBD1. The V gene end was trimmed by 10 bases and the J gene end by 3 bases; junction bases not matched to a gene: 14. Per germline, CDR1 LNHDA and CDR2 SQIVND (reference sequence). The CDR3 runs 16 residues.